The 31 T cell receptor beta chains given below trace back to one sample, sequenced in a study of shared clonotypes between healthy human individuals. Only in-frame clones appear in the TCRdb table, and some are missing; sequencing was by immunoSEQ multiplex PCR. The table includes hundreds of thousands of clones, around two thirds detected once. Sequencing used memory CD4+ T cells sorted from blood. Stated subset: CD45RA-negative fraction. The receptors here all came from a woman between 25 and 40 years old in good health.

The CDR3 reads CASSSLGGTNTGELFF. CDR3 nucleotides: TGTGCCAGCAGCTCCCTAGGGGGAACAAACACCGGGGAGCTGTTTTTT. The V and J genes are TRBV7-8 and TRBJ2-2; TRBD1 is a possible D gene (6 bases). There are 16 residues in the CDR3. Germline loops: CDR1 SGHVS, CDR2 FQNEAQ. V lost 4 bases and J lost 2, with 14 bases in between.

Worth noting for this clone: The sample holds other DNA sequences that translate to the same CDR3. This chain's CDR3 is CASSWGRSGELFF. The DNA for the CDR3 is TGTGCCAGCAGTTGGGGCCGGTCCGGGGAGCTGTTTTTT. The V and J genes are TRBV7-2 and TRBJ2-2, with D perhaps matching TRBD1 (5 bases). Trimming stripped 6 bases from V and 6 bases from J, with 11 bases between. CDR1 is SGHTA, CDR2 FQGNSA, per germline. CDR3 length equals 13 residues.

This chain joins TRBV28 and TRBJ1-1; 9 bases are a match to TRBD1. This CDR3 is 14 amino acids long. V was clipped by 5 bases and J by 5 bases; unmatched bases: 6. In germline, CDR1 is MDHEN, CDR2 SYDVKM. CDR3 loop: CASSPHRGHTEAFF. CDR3 DNA: TGTGCCAGCAGTCCCCACAGGGGGCATACTGAAGCTTTCTTT.

The rearrangement links TRBV27 to TRBJ2-4; a weak D match, TRBD2 (5 bases). The CDR3 sequence is 16 residues long. From germline, CDR1 is MNHEY and CDR2 SMNVEV (reference sequence). Between the trimmed V and J ends, which lost 0 bases and 0 bases, there was a span of 9 bases. The chain's CDR3 is CASSLSKDLAKNIQYF. In DNA, the CDR3 is TGTGCCAGCAGTTTATCTAAGGACTTAGCCAAAAACATTCAGTACTTC.

The chain carries TRBV28 and TRBJ2-5, with TRBD2 identical over 11 bases. CDR3 size: 15 residues. The V gene's germline CDR1 is MDHEN and CDR2 SYDVKM. Trimming took 5 bases from V and 3 from J; bases not matched to a gene: 5. CDR3 DNA: TGTGCCAGCAGTCAAACTAGCGGGGGAAAAGAGACCCAGTACTTC. As protein: CASSQTSGGKETQYF.

This clone was seen only a few times. The chain links TRBV13 to TRBJ2-2; TRBD2 agrees at 10 bases. The CDR3 is made up of 18 amino acids. With V trimmed by 1 base and J by 4 bases, 9 bases remained unmatched. Germline V gives CDR1 PRHDT, CDR2 FYEKMQ (reference sequence). The CDR3 protein is CASSLAPQAGGRTGELFF. CDR3 nucleotides: TGTGCCAGCAGCTTAGCCCCCCAAGCGGGAGGGCGCACCGGGGAGCTGTTTTTT.

About this clone itself: A much larger clonotype is one base distant, so this may be a read error. Other DNA sequences in the same sample also yield this CDR3. The rearrangement uses TRBV19 and TRBJ1-2, with a possible D match to TRBD1 (5 bases). The V and J ends lost 1 base and 8 bases respectively, with 17 bases between them. Germline CDR1 LNHDA, CDR2 SQIVND (reference sequence). The CDR3 loop spans 15 amino acids. The CDR3 DNA reads as TGTGCCAGTAGTATAGCCACGGGGACCCCATACGGCTACACCTTC. Translating it yields CASSIATGTPYGYTF.

As regards this clone: The same CDR3 also results from other DNA sequences found in this sample. V is TRBV4-2 and J is TRBJ1-3; D possibly corresponds to TRBD1 (6 bases). V was shortened by 1 base and J by 0 bases, with 10 bases between the two germline ends. The germline V gene has CDR1 LGHNA and CDR2 YNFKEQ. The length of the CDR3 is 16 residues. This CDR3 is CASSQGTDYSGNTIYF. The CDR3 DNA sequence: TGTGCCAGCAGCCAAGGGACAGACTACTCTGGAAACACCATATATTTT.

This chain connects TRBV6-5 to TRBJ2-1; TRBD2 is a possible D gene (5 bases). This CDR3 comprises 15 residues. From germline, CDR1 is MNHEY and CDR2 SVGAGI. Trimming pared 4 bases from V and 0 bases from J, leaving 10 bases between. CDR3 region: CASSSMDFSYNEQFF. CDR3 coding DNA: TGTGCCAGCAGTTCCATGGACTTCTCCTACAATGAGCAGTTCTTC.

This clone showed up just once. For the CDR3, the DNA is TGTGCCAGCAGCAGTAGGACAGGAATGGAGCAAGAGACCCAGTACTTC. Amino acids: CASSSRTGMEQETQYF. This chain joins TRBV7-8 and TRBJ2-5; the match to TRBD1 covers 7 bases. CDR1 SGHVS and CDR2 FQNEAQ come from the germline V gene. This CDR3 has 16 amino acids. The junction had 11 bases not matched to a gene; V was cut back by 5 bases and J by 2 bases.

Comment on this clone: The sample holds other DNA sequences that translate to the same CDR3. The chain has TRBV10-3 and TRBJ1-3, with unresolved D. The CDR3 totals 14 residues. In germline, CDR1 is ENHRY, CDR2 SYGVKD. The germline V and J ends were trimmed by 3 bases and 2 bases, with 8 bases remaining between them. DNA of the CDR3: TGTGCCATCAGTGATCCCAGAGCTGGAAACACCATATATTTT. Amino acid sequence: CAISDPRAGNTIYF.

This clone showed up just a few times. This chain uses TRBV28 with TRBJ2-6; tentatively, D is TRBD2 (6 bases). CDR1 MDHEN and CDR2 SYDVKM come from the germline V gene. The CDR3 length is 15 residues. Trimming stripped 7 bases from V and 1 base from J, with 11 bases between. The CDR3 nucleotides read TGTGCCAGCAACAGAGGGACTTCTGGGGCCAACGTCCTGACTTTC. Translated, it gives CASNRGTSGANVLTF.

This chain uses TRBV2 with TRBJ1-5, with no clear D. Deletions cut 6 bases from V and 4 bases from J, with 10 bases between. Germline V lookup: CDR1 SNHLY, CDR2 FYNNEI. This CDR3 spans 13 amino acids. Here the CDR3 reads CASSSRPNQPQHF. Written as DNA, the CDR3 is TGTGCCAGCAGCTCTCGACCTAATCAGCCCCAGCATTTT.

The chain has TRBV6-1 and TRBJ1-5; the D gene is possibly TRBD1 (5 bases). The CDR3 extends over 14 amino acids. CDR1 and CDR2 from the germline V gene are MNHNS and SASEGT. V was shortened by 10 bases and J by 3 bases, with 16 bases between the two germline ends. This CDR3 is CATNSGPTNQPQHF. CDR3 in DNA: TGTGCCACGAATTCGGGACCGACCAATCAGCCCCAGCATTTT.

CDR3 sequence (DNA): TGTGCCAGCTCTAACGGGAACACTGAAGCTTTCTTT. This encodes CASSNGNTEAFF. This sequence joins TRBV28 and TRBJ1-1; D is uncertain. This CDR3 is built from 12 residues. Germline loops: CDR1 MDHEN, CDR2 SYDVKM. V was trimmed by 8 bases and J by 1 base, leaving 8 bases between them.

V usage is TRBV6-1 and J usage is TRBJ1-1; no clear D. The CDR3 is 14 amino acids. Germline CDR1 and CDR2: MNHNS and SASEGT. The V and J ends lost 3 bases and 4 bases respectively, with 12 bases between them. In nucleotides, the CDR3 is TGTGCCAGCAGTGACAACTCAGTTGGCACTGAAGCTTTCTTT. Amino acid sequence: CASSDNSVGTEAFF.

This clone has just one count. The rearrangement joins TRBV29-1 to TRBJ2-3, with D possibly matching TRBD2 (6 bases). The CDR3 spans 14 residues. Looked up from germline, CDR1 is SQVTM and CDR2 is ANQGSEA. The ends were cut back, 7 bases at V and 3 bases at J, with 17 bases in the middle. In DNA, the CDR3 is TGCAGCGGCCTACTAGCACTCGGGACAGATACGCAGTATTTT. Its translation is CSGLLALGTDTQYF.

This clone has just one count. The chain uses TRBV6-5 and TRBJ2-1, with TRBD1 matching 8 bases. Germline V CDR1 and CDR2: MNHEY, SVGAGI. CDR3 length: 15 residues. With 0 bases clipped from V and 6 bases from J, the junction kept 4 bases outside the gene matches. CDR3 residues: CASSYSRGQVNEQFF. The CDR3 DNA sequence: TGTGCCAGCAGTTACTCCAGGGGGCAGGTCAATGAGCAGTTCTTC.

The chain couples TRBV28 to TRBJ1-2, with D hard to call. The CDR3 spans 10 residues. Germline V gene lookup returns CDR1 MDHEN and CDR2 SYDVKM. Trimming pared 8 bases from V and 12 bases from J, leaving 13 bases between. The CDR3 protein is CASGLEVNTF. The CDR3 nucleotides are TGTGCCAGCGGCCTCGAAGTCAACACCTTC.

The genes are TRBV4-2 and TRBJ2-2, with D perhaps matching TRBD1 or TRBD2 (5 bases each). The V end lost 1 base, the J end lost 0 bases, and 12 bases lay between the germline ends. Looked up from germline, CDR1 is LGHNA and CDR2 is YNFKEQ. This CDR3 contains 17 residues. The CDR3 region is CASSQVYRGANTGELFF. The CDR3, as DNA: TGTGCCAGCAGCCAAGTATACCGGGGCGCGAACACCGGGGAGCTGTTTTTT.

This clone has only a few counts. The J gene is TRBJ1-1, the V gene TRBV5-1; a weak D match, TRBD1 (6 bases). The CDR3 is 15 residues long. Looked up from germline, CDR1 is SGHRS and CDR2 is YFSETQ. V lost 5 bases and J 5 bases, leaving 19 bases between the germline ends. The CDR3 spells CASRQTGTPSTEAFF. The DNA for the CDR3 is TGCGCCAGCAGGCAGACAGGAACCCCCTCTACTGAAGCTTTCTTT.

V and J are TRBV7-8 and TRBJ2-5; TRBD1 matches at 9 bases. This CDR3 region has 14 residues. J lost 4 bases, V lost 5 bases, and 5 bases had no gene match. From germline, CDR1 is SGHVS and CDR2 FQNEAQ. The CDR3 here is CASSTRTGAETQYF. Written as DNA, the CDR3 is TGTGCCAGCAGCACCCGGACAGGGGCAGAGACCCAGTACTTC.

This sequence joins TRBV28 and TRBJ1-1, with D possibly matching TRBD1 (5 bases). The V gene lost 3 bases and the J gene lost 7 bases, with 9 bases spanning the gap. Germline V lookup: CDR1 MDHEN, CDR2 SYDVKM. The CDR3 has 12 amino acids. The CDR3, as DNA: TGTGCCAGCAGTTTGGGGGGATTTGAAGCTTTCTTT. As protein: CASSLGGFEAFF.

About this clone itself: A much more abundant neighbour one base away suggests this may be a read error. The chain combines TRBV5-1 with TRBJ2-1; TRBD2 agrees at 10 bases. Germline V lookup: CDR1 SGHRS, CDR2 YFSETQ. The CDR3 has 14 amino acids. The trim removed 6 bases at V and 2 bases at J, leaving 2 bases unmatched. The CDR3 DNA sequence: TGCGCCAGCAACCTAGCGGGAGCCTACAATGAGCAGTTCTTC. Its translation: CASNLAGAYNEQFF.

This clone occurred a few times. CDR3 sequence (DNA): TGTGCCAGCAGCAATGACAGGAACACTGAAGCTTTCTTT. Residues: CASSNDRNTEAFF. The V call is TRBV7-6, the J call TRBJ1-1; tentative D call: TRBD1 (5 bases). Germline loops: CDR1 SGHVS, CDR2 FNYEAQ. Between the trimmed V and J ends, which lost 5 bases and 1 base, there was a span of 8 bases. The CDR3 consists of 13 residues.

J is TRBJ1-4 and V is TRBV4-1; a possible D gene is TRBD1 (5 bases). The CDR3 runs to 16 residues. Germline-derived CDR1 and CDR2 are MGHRA and YSYEKL. The V and J ends lost 1 base and 8 bases respectively, with 17 bases between them. For the CDR3, the DNA is TGCGCCAGCAGCCAAGGTATAGGGGATGTCGGGGAAAAACTGTTTTTT. This gives the protein CASSQGIGDVGEKLFF.

The V gene is TRBV11-2, the J gene TRBJ2-1; the D is unclear. The CDR3 loop spans 16 amino acids. The V and J ends lost 0 bases and 7 bases respectively, with 16 bases between them. CDR1 is SGHAT and CDR2 is FQNNGV in the germline V gene. This chain's CDR3 is CASSLEHISSGNEQFF. CDR3 coding DNA: TGTGCCAGCAGCTTAGAACACATATCCAGTGGGAATGAGCAGTTCTTC.

The J gene is TRBJ1-5, the V gene TRBV7-9; TRBD1 agrees at 7 bases. V lost 5 bases and J lost 5; bases outside the gene matches: 6. The germline gives CDR1 SEHNR, CDR2 FQNEAQ (reference sequence). There are 14 residues in the CDR3. The CDR3 nucleotides read TGTGCCAGCAGCGTTGGGACAGCAGATCAGCCCCAGCATTTT. Encoded protein: CASSVGTADQPQHF.

This clone was picked up a small number of times. This chain joins TRBV9 and TRBJ2-2; 8 nucleotides align to TRBD2. Germline CDR1 reads SGDLS; CDR2 reads YYNGEE. Trimming removed 4 bases from V and 7 bases from J; junction bases left unmatched: 6. The CDR3 runs to 14 residues. Here the CDR3 reads CASSPSGSHGELFF. The DNA for the CDR3 is TGTGCCAGCAGCCCCAGCGGGAGTCACGGGGAGCTGTTTTTT.

The genes are TRBV6-8 and TRBJ2-7; weak D call: TRBD2 (6 bases). This CDR3 has 15 residues. CDR1 and CDR2 (germline): MNHGY, SAAAGT. With 5 bases removed from V and 2 bases from J, the gap between germline ends came to 16 bases. The CDR3 sequence is CASSTTSWETYEQYF. In DNA form, the CDR3 reads TGTGCCAGCAGTACCACTAGCTGGGAGACCTACGAGCAGTACTTC.

There are a few counts of this clone. The chain uses TRBV28 and TRBJ1-5; D is uncertain. Trimming pared 6 bases from V and 3 bases from J, leaving 15 bases between. In germline, CDR1 is MDHEN, CDR2 SYDVKM. This CDR3 has 15 residues. The CDR3, as DNA: TGTGCCAGCAGCCTGACGGGGAGTTACAATCAGCCCCAGCATTTT. It is translated as CASSLTGSYNQPQHF.